These 21 T cell receptor beta chains came from one sample sequenced in a study of T-cell memory formation after mild COVID-19. TCRdb redid the calling of the 5' RACE reads with MiXCR, one entry per CDR3 protein. The sample yields 270,000 or so distinct CDR3 sequences, over 15% seen once. The specimen sequenced was PBMCs or a T cell subset sorted from them (not recorded which). These receptors originate from a man aged 18 to 29 who had mild COVID-19 (a few samples of this study predate the infection). Cell type and time point are not known.

This clonotype was seen a few times. The chain has TRBV6-2 or TRBV6-3 and TRBJ2-7; 7 bases map to TRBD2. The CDR3 has 17 residues. The germline gives CDR1 MNHEY, CDR2 SVGEGT. J gave up 6 bases and V 1 base, and 15 bases lay outside the gene matches. In DNA, the CDR3 is TGTGCCAGCAGTTACTGGGGCAGGGAGGGTCTGGACGGCGAGCAGTACTTC. Protein product: CASSYWGREGLDGEQYF.

The chain combines TRBV4-1 with TRBJ2-1, with 11 bases matching TRBD2. There are 18 residues in the CDR3. The germline V gene encodes CDR1 MGHRA and CDR2 YSYEKL. V shed 2 bases, J shed 0 bases, and the junction held 6 bases outside the gene matches. CDR3 amino acids: CASSQLAGGHGSYNEQFF. The CDR3 nucleotides read TGCGCCAGCAGCCAACTAGCGGGGGGCCACGGCTCCTACAATGAGCAGTTCTTC.

The V and J genes are TRBV5-1 and TRBJ1-5; D perhaps matches TRBD1 (5 bases). Germline V lookup: CDR1 SGHRS, CDR2 YFSETQ. Trimming shortened V by 2 bases and J by 6 bases, and 12 bases separated the two germline ends. CDR3 length: 14 amino acids. The CDR3 region is CASSFSGQGQPQHF. CDR3 DNA: TGCGCCAGCAGCTTCTCGGGGCAGGGTCAGCCCCAGCATTTT. Together with reference TRBV5-1 and TRBJ1-5, the CDR3 gives the full variable domain: KAGVTQTPRYLIKTRGQQVTLSCSPISGHRSVSWYQQTPGQGLQFLFEYFSETQRNKGNFPGRFSGRQFSNSRSEMNVSTLELGDSALYLCASSFSGQGQPQHFGDGTRLSIL.

The chain carries TRBV6-5 and TRBJ1-6; D unclear. There are 13 residues in the CDR3. Per the germline V gene, CDR1 is MNHEY and CDR2 is SVGAGI. V was pared by 2 bases and J by 8 bases, with 7 bases between. CDR3 nucleotides: TGTGCCAGCAGTTACATTGGGGATTCACCCCTCCACTTT. Protein sequence: CASSYIGDSPLHF.

Only a few counts were recorded for this clonotype. The chain is built from TRBV15 and TRBJ1-3, with D uncertain. Looked up from germline, CDR1 is LNHNV and CDR2 is YYDKDF (reference sequence). The CDR3 has 15 residues. Trimming pared 0 bases from V and 3 bases from J, leaving 9 bases between. The CDR3 sequence is CATSRDLIGGNTIYF. The CDR3 DNA reads TGTGCCACCAGCAGAGATCTTATAGGTGGAAACACCATATATTTT.

This clonotype appeared a few times. This rearrangement joins TRBV7-2 to TRBJ2-5; TRBD1 or TRBD2 may be the D gene (5 bases each). CDR1 and CDR2 (germline): SGHTA, FQGNSA. V was pared by 1 base and J by 3 bases, with 18 bases between. This CDR3 spans 17 amino acids. CDR3 sequence (DNA): TGTGCCAGCAGCTTAGTAGGGACGGGGCGCACCAAAGAGACCCAGTACTTC. It translates to CASSLVGTGRTKETQYF.

The chain links TRBV20-1 to TRBJ2-7, with D unresolved. The V gene's germline CDR1 is DFQATT and CDR2 SNEGSKA (reference sequence). The CDR3 has 10 amino acids. Trimming pared 4 bases from V and 4 bases from J, leaving 5 bases between. The CDR3 loop is CSAMGYEQYF. The CDR3 DNA is TGCAGTGCTATGGGGTACGAGCAGTACTTC.

This chain links TRBV2 with TRBJ1-1; D may be TRBD1 (6 bases). This CDR3 has 14 residues. The germline CDR1 and CDR2 sequences are SNHLY and FYNNEI. The V end lost 6 bases, the J end lost 1 base, and 12 bases lay between the germline ends. The CDR3 reads CASSTSTGNTEAFF. CDR3 bases: TGTGCCAGCAGCACCTCGACAGGGAACACTGAAGCTTTCTTT. Looking up the rest from reference TRBV2 and TRBJ1-1 gives the full variable domain: EPEVTQTPSHQVTQMGQEVILRCVPISNHLYFYWYRQILGQKVEFLVSFYNNEISEKSEIFDDQFSVERPDGSNFTLKIRSTKLEDSAMYFCASSTSTGNTEAFFGQGTRLTVV.

The genes are TRBV20-1 and TRBJ2-1; D is perhaps TRBD1 (6 bases). Germline CDR1 DFQATT, CDR2 SNEGSKA (reference sequence). The CDR3 runs 15 residues. The V and J ends lost 0 bases and 12 bases respectively, with 21 bases between them. CDR3 coding DNA: TGCAGTGCTAGAGAATTAGGGGGACGGGCGTTGGGGCAGTTCTTC. Translated, it gives CSARELGGRALGQFF.

This clonotype was seen a few times. The rearrangement links TRBV27 to TRBJ1-5; D gene unclear. There are 16 residues in the CDR3. Trimming removed 4 bases from V and 5 bases from J, with 18 bases in between. CDR1 and CDR2 (germline): MNHEY, SMNVEV (reference sequence). The CDR3 region is CASSSRQGVPDQPQHF. CDR3 DNA: TGTGCCAGCAGTTCGCGACAAGGCGTGCCAGATCAGCCCCAGCATTTT.

This clonotype was detected a few times. J is TRBJ2-1 and V is TRBV6-6, with D perhaps TRBD1 (6 bases). The ends were cut back, 0 bases at V and 4 bases at J, with 16 bases in the middle. This CDR3 has 17 residues. Per germline, CDR1 MNHNY and CDR2 SVGAGI (reference sequence). CDR3 residues: CASSYSSPGVAYNEQFF. The CDR3 nucleotides are TGTGCCAGCAGTTACTCGTCTCCAGGGGTGGCTTACAATGAGCAGTTCTTC.

This clonotype was seen a handful of times. This chain's CDR3 is CASRRGGGRGYTF. The DNA of the CDR3 is TGTGCCAGCAGGCGGGGCGGGGGCCGTGGCTACACCTTC. V is TRBV6-5 and J is TRBJ1-2; D is perhaps TRBD1 (6 bases). The V gene's germline CDR1 is MNHEY and CDR2 SVGAGI. The CDR3 consists of 13 residues. V lost 6 bases and J lost 7, with 15 bases in between.

This clonotype was picked up a small number of times. The rearrangement links TRBV20-1 to TRBJ2-5, with 12 bases matching TRBD2. The CDR3 extends over 16 amino acids. The germline CDR1 and CDR2 sequences are DFQATT and SNEGSKA (reference sequence). V was pared by 2 bases and J by 1 base, with 5 bases of the junction left unmatched. The CDR3 DNA is TGCAGTGCTAGACCCCGACTAGCGGGGGTCCAAGAGACCCAGTACTTC. As protein: CSARPRLAGVQETQYF.

J is TRBJ1-1 and V is TRBV6-5; D is unclear. V was pared by 7 bases and J by 0 bases, with 12 bases between. This CDR3 is 14 amino acids long. Germline CDR1 MNHEY, CDR2 SVGAGI. The CDR3 nucleotides read TGTGCCAGCACGGGAACCCCCATGAACACTGAAGCTTTCTTT. This sequence encodes CASTGTPMNTEAFF.

The V gene is TRBV7-9, the J gene TRBJ2-2; no reliable D call. V was clipped by 3 bases and J by 7 bases, with 6 bases between them. CDR3 length: 12 residues. Germline V gene lookup returns CDR1 SEHNR and CDR2 FQNEAQ (reference sequence). The CDR3 sequence: CASSLINGELFF. CDR3 DNA sequence: TGTGCCAGCAGCTTGATTAACGGGGAGCTGTTTTTT.

The V call is TRBV7-2, the J call TRBJ2-3, with D unresolved. Germline assignment: CDR1 SGHTA and CDR2 FQGNSA. The CDR3 spans 15 residues. V lost 0 bases, J lost 4 bases, and 11 bases lay in between. The CDR3 protein is CASSLATIWPDTQYF. CDR3 nucleotide sequence: TGTGCCAGCAGCTTAGCCACCATCTGGCCAGATACGCAGTATTTT.

V is TRBV20-1 and J is TRBJ2-1; the D gene is possibly TRBD1 (5 bases). The germline CDR1 and CDR2 sequences are DFQATT and SNEGSKA (reference sequence). The CDR3 has 16 residues. Trimming stripped 1 base from V and 8 bases from J, with 21 bases between. This chain's CDR3 is CSARGVGRPGWDEQFF. CDR3 bases: TGCAGTGCTAGAGGGGTGGGGCGCCCAGGGTGGGATGAGCAGTTCTTC.

In this sample, this clonotype turned up many times. The V call is TRBV7-3, the J call TRBJ2-3; the match to TRBD2 covers 9 bases. CDR3 length: 15 residues. V was pared by 5 bases and J by 2 bases, with 5 bases of the junction left unmatched. The germline V gene has CDR1 SGHTA and CDR2 FQGTGA. The CDR3 loop reads CASSLSGGYTDTQYF. CDR3 coding DNA: TGTGCCAGCAGCCTAAGCGGGGGGTACACAGATACGCAGTATTTT.

The CDR3 sequence: CASPAGVNEQYV. The CDR3 DNA reads TGTGCCTCGCCGGCTGGGGTGAACGAGCAGTACGTC. This chain joins TRBV10-3 and TRBJ2-7; D is undetermined. Trimming removed 11 bases at V and 5 bases at J, with 16 bases between. CDR1 is ENHRY and CDR2 is SYGVKD in the germline V gene. This CDR3 has 12 residues.

This clonotype was seen only a few times. The chain carries TRBV7-2 and TRBJ2-7; TRBD2 matches 9 bases. This CDR3 region has 13 residues. V shed 6 bases and J 9 bases; nucleotides not matched to a gene: 9. Germline assignment: CDR1 SGHTA and CDR2 FQGNSA. The CDR3 loop reads CASSPTRTSAQYF. CDR3 nucleotide sequence: TGTGCCAGCAGTCCAACCCGGACTAGCGCGCAGTACTTC.

The CDR3 DNA follows: TGCAGGGCCCAAACCGACAGGGGCTACGAGCAGTACGTC. It is translated as CRAQTDRGYEQYV. The chain uses TRBV20-1 and TRBJ2-7, with 8 positions matching TRBD1. CDR1 DFQATT and CDR2 SNEGSKA come from the germline V gene (reference sequence). This CDR3 has 13 amino acids.